A single sample is the source of the 27 T cell receptor beta chains below, sequenced in a study of blood T cell repertoires in COVID-19. Using immunoSEQ multiplex PCR, the repertoire was profiled, and TCRdb retains in-frame clones only, with some absent. The sample yields about 380,000 clones, more than 75% seen once. Material: peripheral blood. Every receptor here comes from a human donor with acute or convalescent COVID-19. The donor label of this sample is uncertain.

This chain links TRBV2 with TRBJ2-1, with D perhaps TRBD1 (8 bases). Germline CDR1 is SNHLY and CDR2 is FYNNEI. The CDR3 length is 15 residues. Trimming took 5 bases from V and 6 from J, leaving 17 bases between them. CDR3 in DNA: TGTGCCAGCAGTAAAACAGGGGGGGGCTCCAATGAGCAGTTCTTC. Amino acid sequence: CASSKTGGGSNEQFF.

The chain carries TRBV30 and TRBJ2-1, with a possible D match to TRBD1 (6 bases). Trimming removed 1 base from V and 1 base from J, with 11 bases in between. This CDR3 spans 15 amino acids. CDR1 is GTSNPN and CDR2 is SVGIG in the germline V gene (reference sequence). CDR3 in amino acids: CAWSEGRGSYNEQFF. The CDR3 DNA is TGTGCCTGGAGTGAGGGCAGGGGTTCCTACAATGAGCAGTTCTTC.

J is TRBJ1-1 and V is TRBV20-1; 10 bases agree with TRBD1. Germline V gene lookup returns CDR1 DFQATT and CDR2 SNEGSKA (reference sequence). This CDR3 region has 11 residues. For the CDR3, the DNA is TGCCTCGCCGGGACAGGGGCTGAAGCTTTCTTT. This gives the protein CLAGTGAEAFF.

This chain links TRBV4-1 with TRBJ2-3; TRBD2 agrees at 11 bases. V lost 0 bases to trimming and J lost 4 bases; unmatched junction nucleotides: 3. This CDR3 spans 16 amino acids. CDR1 MGHRA and CDR2 YSYEKL come from the germline V gene. The DNA of the CDR3 is TGCGCCAGCAGCCAAGAGGGTAGCGGGAGGGCAGATACGCAGTATTTT. Its protein is CASSQEGSGRADTQYF.

The V call is TRBV27, the J call TRBJ2-2; 8 nucleotides agree with TRBD2. The length of the CDR3 is 15 residues. Germline V gene data show CDR1 as MNHEY and CDR2 as SMNVEV (reference sequence). V was pared by 0 bases and J by 4 bases, with 1 base of the junction left unmatched. Here the CDR3 DNA reads TGTGCCAGCAGTTTATCCCTAGCGGGCACCGGGGAGCTGTTTTTT. Its translation is CASSLSLAGTGELFF.

This rearrangement joins TRBV28 to TRBJ1-2; D is ambiguous. Trimming cost V 4 bases and J 1 base, with 16 bases left between them. The CDR3 totals 16 residues. Germline values: CDR1 MDHEN, CDR2 SYDVKM. The CDR3 loop reads CASSSYDLNYNYGYTF. The CDR3 DNA follows: TGTGCCAGCAGTTCCTATGACCTAAACTATAACTATGGCTACACCTTC.

This chain joins TRBV19 and TRBJ1-4, with 7 bases that match TRBD1. The CDR3 is 16 amino acids. Germline loops: CDR1 LNHDA, CDR2 SQIVND (reference sequence). V lost 0 bases, J lost 7 bases, and 8 bases stayed unmatched. CDR3 sequence (DNA): TGTGCCAGTAGTATAGATAGGTGGCAGGGGGGTGAAAAACTGTTTTTT. This encodes CASSIDRWQGGEKLFF.

The chain has TRBV5-6 and TRBJ1-5, with 8 bases that match TRBD1. Germline V gene data show CDR1 as SGHDT and CDR2 as YYEEEE. Unmatched junction bases numbered 6, after V lost 4 bases and J lost 3 bases. The CDR3 length is 15 residues. CDR3 region: CASSRDRFPNQPQHF. The CDR3 DNA is TGTGCCAGCAGCCGGGACAGGTTTCCCAATCAGCCCCAGCATTTT.

This clone was counted between two and nine times. This sequence joins TRBV2 and TRBJ1-2; D not certain. The CDR3 is made up of 13 amino acids. Germline lookup yields CDR1 SNHLY and CDR2 FYNNEI. Trimming shortened V by 4 bases and J by 4 bases, and 10 bases separated the two germline ends. CDR3 nucleotide sequence: TGTGCCAGCAGTGTAATTACAGCCTATGGCTACACCTTC. It yields the protein CASSVITAYGYTF.

The V call is TRBV5-1, the J call TRBJ1-2; TRBD1 matches 7 bases. The germline gives CDR1 SGHRS, CDR2 YFSETQ. This CDR3 is 16 amino acids long. V lost 1 base, J lost 0 bases, and 6 bases stayed unmatched. DNA for the CDR3: TGCGCCAGCAGCTTGAGAAGGGGGCTCGCTAACTATGGCTACACCTTC. Amino acids: CASSLRRGLANYGYTF. The full variable domain, with the rest looked up from reference TRBV5-1 and TRBJ1-2, is KAGVTQTPRYLIKTRGQQVTLSCSPISGHRSVSWYQQTPGQGLQFLFEYFSETQRNKGNFPGRFSGRQFSNSRSEMNVSTLELGDSALYLCASSLRRGLANYGYTFGSGTRLTVV.

CDR3 protein: CASSFVSTGGLGYTF. CDR3 bases: TGTGCCAGCAGCTTTGTGTCAACAGGGGGACTTGGCTACACCTTC. V gene TRBV11-2 combines with J gene TRBJ1-2; 8 nucleotides match TRBD1. V dropped 3 bases and J dropped 7; count of bases not matched to a gene: 10. This CDR3 region has 15 residues. Germline V gene sequence: CDR1 SGHAT, CDR2 FQNNGV.

This sequence joins TRBV7-2 and TRBJ1-2; 9 bases agree with TRBD1. Trimming took 0 bases from V and 7 from J; bases not matched to a gene: 3. This CDR3 has 14 residues. Germline V gives CDR1 SGHTA, CDR2 FQGNSA. CDR3 protein: CASSLATGGSGYTF. In DNA, the CDR3 is TGTGCCAGCAGCTTAGCGACAGGGGGTTCTGGCTACACCTTC.

V is TRBV9 and J is TRBJ1-2; TRBD1 agrees at 9 bases. Losses at the gene ends were 5 bases for V and 3 bases for J; bases not matched to a gene: 8. The CDR3 covers 15 residues. The germline gives CDR1 SGDLS, CDR2 YYNGEE. CDR3: CASRSTGGVYYGYTF. As DNA, the CDR3 is TGTGCCAGCAGAAGTACAGGGGGCGTTTACTATGGCTACACCTTC.

The chain carries TRBV6-5 and TRBJ1-1, with a tentative D call TRBD1 (6 bases). With 6 bases removed from V and 5 bases from J, the gap between germline ends came to 19 bases. CDR1 and CDR2 from the germline V gene are MNHEY and SVGAGI. The CDR3 length is 15 residues. CDR3 sequence reads: CASRLSSKGGTEAFF. The CDR3 nucleotides read TGTGCCAGCAGACTTTCGTCGAAGGGGGGGACTGAAGCTTTCTTT.

As regards this clone: At one end the junction does not follow the germline gene, possibly because of a read error. Other DNA sequences in this sample translate to the same CDR3. The gene calls are TRBV7-9 and TRBJ2-5, with D perhaps matching TRBD2 (6 bases). CDR1 is SEHNR and CDR2 is FQNEAQ in the germline V gene (reference sequence). The CDR3 is 15 residues long. CDR3 sequence reads: CASSLEARFRETQYF. CDR3 sequence (DNA): TGTGCCAGCAGCCTGGAGGCGCGGTTTCGGGAGACCCAATACTTC. Looking up the rest from reference TRBV7-9 and TRBJ2-5 gives the full variable domain: DTGVSQNPRHKITKRGQNVTFRCDPISEHNRLYWYRQTLGQGPEFLTYFQNEAQLEKSRLLSDRFSAERPKGSFSTLEIQRTEQGDSAMYLCASSLEARFRETQYFGPGTRLLVL.

This chain connects TRBV14 to TRBJ2-1; D might be TRBD2 (5 bases). V was trimmed by 2 bases and J by 7 bases, leaving 6 bases between them. CDR1 and CDR2 (germline): SGHDN, FVKESK. The CDR3 is 12 amino acids. The CDR3 DNA reads TGTGCCAGCAGCCAAACGGGGAATGAGCAGTTCTTC. This gives the protein CASSQTGNEQFF.

This CDR3 reads CAWDTGANTEAFF. As DNA, the CDR3 is TGTGCCTGGGATACAGGAGCTAACACTGAAGCTTTCTTT. The chain combines TRBV30 with TRBJ1-1; D might be TRBD1 (5 bases). Germline V gene data show CDR1 as GTSNPN and CDR2 as SVGIG (reference sequence). The CDR3 contains 13 residues. V lost 5 bases and J lost 2, with 12 bases in between.

This chain joins TRBV5-4 and TRBJ1-2; 11 nucleotides agree with TRBD1. V shed 0 bases and J 5 bases; nucleotides not matched to a gene: 3. Germline CDR1 reads SGHNT; CDR2 reads YYREEE (reference sequence). There are 15 residues in the CDR3. The CDR3 loop is CASSLGTGGSYGYTF. The CDR3 DNA reads as TGTGCCAGCAGCTTGGGGACAGGGGGCTCGTATGGCTACACCTTC.

This clone appeared a few times. CDR3 DNA sequence: TGTGCCAGCTCATCCGATCCAGGGACAGCGTATGGCTACACCTTC. Its translation: CASSSDPGTAYGYTF. V usage is TRBV18 and J usage is TRBJ1-2, with 7 bases matching TRBD1. V lost 5 bases to trimming and J lost 5 bases; unmatched junction nucleotides: 11. This CDR3 has 15 residues. Germline V gives CDR1 KGHSH, CDR2 LQKENI.

The CDR3 loop is CASSTGLAGYNEQFF. Here the CDR3 DNA reads TGTGCCAGCAGCACGGGACTAGCGGGGTACAATGAGCAGTTCTTC. The genes are TRBV5-4 and TRBJ2-1; 13 bases are shared with TRBD2. J lost 4 bases, V lost 4 bases, and 2 bases had no gene match. The CDR3 has 15 residues. In germline, CDR1 is SGHNT, CDR2 YYREEE (reference sequence). Together with reference TRBV5-4 and TRBJ2-1, the CDR3 gives the full variable domain: ETGVTQSPTHLIKTRGQQVTLRCSSQSGHNTVSWYQQALGQGPQFIFQYYREEENGRGNFPPRFSGLQFPNYSSELNVNALELDDSALYLCASSTGLAGYNEQFFGPGTRLTVL.

The CDR3 reads CASSLSAGALNTIYF. In DNA, the CDR3 is TGTGCCAGCAGTTTGAGTGCGGGGGCCCTCAACACCATATATTTT. The chain is built from TRBV6-5 and TRBJ1-3; possible D gene TRBD1, 6 bases. CDR3 length equals 15 residues. The V end was cut by 4 bases, the J end by 7 bases, with 17 bases between. Germline V gives CDR1 MNHEY, CDR2 SVGAGI.

This clone has just a few counts. The chain combines TRBV28 with TRBJ1-5, with 8 bases matching TRBD1. J was trimmed by 6 bases and V by 6 bases; bases with no gene match: 4. CDR1 is MDHEN and CDR2 is SYDVKM in the germline V gene. The CDR3 is 13 amino acids. CDR3 sequence reads: CASRQDRAQPQHF. The DNA of the CDR3 is TGTGCCAGCAGACAGGACAGGGCTCAGCCCCAGCATTTT.

The chain uses TRBV10-3 and TRBJ2-7; 16 bases agree with TRBD2. The V segment lost 10 bases and the J segment 5 bases; nucleotides outside the gene matches: 8. The germline V gene has CDR1 ENHRY and CDR2 SYGVKD. The CDR3 is made up of 15 amino acids. CDR3 nucleotide sequence: TGTGCCACACGGGGACTAGCGGGAGGGCCCAACGAGCAGTACTTC. It encodes CATRGLAGGPNEQYF.

This clone was found a few times. The genes are TRBV11-3 and TRBJ2-7, with D possibly matching TRBD1 (6 bases). Per the germline V gene, CDR1 is SGHNT and CDR2 is YENEEA. This CDR3 region has 14 residues. Trimming took off 5 bases at V and 6 bases at J, with 17 bases between the two ends. DNA of the CDR3: TGTGCCAGCAGCCCGGGACAAGGATGGCCCGAGCAGTACTTC. Encoded protein: CASSPGQGWPEQYF.

DNA for the CDR3: TGTGCCAGCAGTTCCACTAGAGGAGGAAACACCATATATTTT. This codes for CASSSTRGGNTIYF. The chain couples TRBV7-9 to TRBJ1-3; D uncertain. CDR3 length: 14 residues. The V gene's germline CDR1 is SEHNR and CDR2 FQNEAQ (reference sequence). Trimming cost V 6 bases and J 4 bases, with 13 bases left between them.

The chain joins TRBV7-8 to TRBJ1-5, with D hard to call. Trimming removed 5 bases at V and 5 bases at J, with 10 bases between. The germline gives CDR1 SGHVS, CDR2 FQNEAQ. The CDR3 runs to 13 residues. The CDR3 loop is CASSQEGYQPQHF. The CDR3 bases are TGTGCCAGCAGCCAGGAGGGTTATCAGCCCCAGCATTTT.

This chain connects TRBV6-2 or TRBV6-3 to TRBJ2-1, with 8 positions matching TRBD2. With 6 bases clipped from V and 4 bases from J, the junction kept 17 bases outside the gene matches. This CDR3 region has 18 residues. In germline, CDR1 is MNHEY, CDR2 SVGEGT. The CDR3 DNA sequence: TGTGCCAGCAGCCCTTCGGGCTGGAGCGGGAGTAAGTACAATGAGCAGTTCTTC. Amino acids: CASSPSGWSGSKYNEQFF.